This is a list of T cell receptor beta chains from one sample in a study of metastatic and nonmetastatic thyroid tumors. MiXCR reprocessed the PCR reads for TCRdb. In the table there are roughly 33,000 clones, 18% of which are singletons. The sample comprised blood. These receptor sequences come from a male donor with papillary thyroid cancer or a benign thyroid nodule (not recorded which). Some clones in this sample may be carry-over from other donors' samples. The CDR3 runs from the conserved cysteine through the conserved F or W. Each record gives: D gene, J gene, clone size, V gene, CDR3 DNA, CDR3 protein. D genes are given only for firm matches. Size values are once, few and many counts, or a class for expanded clones, and some rows have none.

D: TRBD2
J: TRBJ2-7
size: few
V: TRBV12-3/TRBV12-4
DNA: TGTGTCAGCACCTCCGCGTGGGCGGGAGGCCCGAACGAGCAGTGCTTC
CDR3: CVSTSAWAGGPNEQCF

D: TRBD1
J: TRBJ2-2
size: medium-sized
V: TRBV12-3/TRBV12-4
DNA: TGTGCCAGCAGGACAGGGGAGCGGACCGGGGAGCTGTTTTTT
CDR3: CASRTGERTGELFF

D: -
J: TRBJ1-2
size: few
V: TRBV28
DNA: TGTGCCAGCAGTGCACAGCGATCTAACTATGGCTACACCTTC
CDR3: CASSAQRSNYGYTF

D: -
J: TRBJ2-7
size: -
V: TRBV4-1
DNA: TGCGCCAGCAGCCAACTAACAGGTTCTTCCTACGAGCAGTACTTC
CDR3: CASSQLTGSSYEQYF

D: TRBD1
J: TRBJ1-2
size: many
V: TRBV4-1
DNA: TGCGCCAGCAGCCAACAATTGCAGGGGGCGGGCTATGGCTACACCTTC
CDR3: CASSQQLQGAGYGYTF

D: -
J: TRBJ2-1
size: many
V: TRBV4-2
DNA: TGTGCCAGCAGCCAAGCGGGGGGCCCGCTAAATGAGCAGTTCTTC
CDR3: CASSQAGGPLNEQFF

D: -
J: TRBJ2-2
size: many
V: TRBV5-5
DNA: TGTGCCAGCAGCTTGGTAACTATGGATGTCACCGGGGAGCTGTTTTTT
CDR3: CASSLVTMDVTGELFF

D: TRBD1
J: TRBJ1-5
size: many
V: TRBV19
DNA: TGTGCCAGTGGTCACACCGGGACAGGGGGCTTAGGGCAGCCCCAGCATTTT
CDR3: CASGHTGTGGLGQPQHF

D: TRBD1
J: TRBJ1-2
size: -
V: TRBV20-1
DNA: TGCAGTGCTGGGGGGGAGAGGGGGACAGTGAGTAACTATGGCTACACCTTC
CDR3: CSAGGERGTVSNYGYTF

D: TRBD2
J: TRBJ2-3
size: many
V: TRBV9
DNA: TGTGCCAGCAGCGTAGCGGGGGGAGCGGATACGCAGTATTTT
CDR3: CASSVAGGADTQYF

D: -
J: TRBJ2-5
size: many
V: TRBV13
DNA: TGTGCCAGCAGCCCCCTGGGGGCCGCGCAAGAGACCCAGTACTTC
CDR3: CASSPLGAAQETQYF

D: TRBD2
J: TRBJ2-1
size: few
V: TRBV6-1
DNA: TGTGCCAGCAGTCAACTAGCGGGGGGGCCCAACGAGCAGTTCTTC
CDR3: CASSQLAGGPNEQFF

D: TRBD2
J: TRBJ2-1
size: many
V: TRBV28
DNA: TGTGCCAGCAGTACATTGGGACTAGCGGGGGGTTCTACAGATGAGCAGTTCTTC
CDR3: CASSTLGLAGGSTDEQFF

D: TRBD1
J: TRBJ2-4
size: many
V: TRBV12-3/TRBV12-4
DNA: TGTGCCAGCACCCACAGGGGAGATGGAGGCAAAAACATTCAGTACTTC
CDR3: CASTHRGDGGKNIQYF

D: -
J: TRBJ1-1
size: many
V: TRBV2
DNA: TGTGCCAGCAGTGAGGGGGGGGGGATGAACACTGAAGCTTTCTTT
CDR3: CASSEGGGMNTEAFF

D: -
J: TRBJ2-1
size: -
V: TRBV5-1
DNA: TGCGCCAGCAGCCTGACAGGTGAGAATGAGCATTTCTTC
CDR3: CASSLTGENEHFF

D: TRBD1
J: TRBJ1-6
size: medium-sized
V: TRBV27
DNA: TGTGCCAGCACTCTGGGGACAGGGAGTTCACCCCTCCACTTT
CDR3: CASTLGTGSSPLHF

D: -
J: TRBJ1-2
size: many
V: TRBV7-8
DNA: TGTGCCAGCAGCTTAGCTATCCCGTCAGACCTACTCCCGGTTAATGGCTACACCTTC
CDR3: CASSLAIPSDLLPVNGYTF

D: -
J: TRBJ2-7
size: few
V: TRBV28
DNA: TGTGCCAGCGGCTTCCACTCTTGTGAGCAGTACTTC
CDR3: CASGFHSCEQYF

D: -
J: TRBJ1-2
size: many
V: TRBV5-4
DNA: TGTGCCAGCAGCTTGACAGCTAACTATGGCTACACCTTC
CDR3: CASSLTANYGYTF

D: -
J: TRBJ1-5
size: medium-sized
V: TRBV28
DNA: TGTGCCAGCAGTTTTAGGGGTAGTGGGTTACAGCCCCAGCATTTT
CDR3: CASSFRGSGLQPQHF

D: -
J: TRBJ2-3
size: many
V: TRBV6-4
DNA: TGTGCCAGCAGTGACTCTTGGACTGACACAGATACGCAGTATTTT
CDR3: CASSDSWTDTDTQYF

D: -
J: TRBJ2-1
size: many
V: TRBV19
DNA: TGTGCCAGTAGTATAGAGACGCGGAGCTCCTACAATGAGCAGTTCTTC
CDR3: CASSIETRSSYNEQFF

D: TRBD1
J: TRBJ1-1
size: few
V: TRBV6-1
DNA: TGTGCCATCGCCTACCGTACAGGGGGAGAAAAGGGGACTGAAGCTTTCTTT
CDR3: CAIAYRTGGEKGTEAFF

D: TRBD2
J: TRBJ2-7
size: -
V: TRBV20-1
DNA: TGCAGTGCTGCTGGTACGACTAGCGGGAGGTTTTCCTACGAGCAGTACTTC
CDR3: CSAAGTTSGRFSYEQYF

D: -
J: TRBJ2-5
size: many
V: TRBV20-1
DNA: TGCAGTGCTAGGTCCGAGACCCAGTACTTC
CDR3: CSARSETQYF

D: TRBD1
J: TRBJ1-1
size: many
V: TRBV6-4
DNA: TGTGCCAGCAGAGATCAGGGGGCGGCGAACACTGAAGCTTTCTTT
CDR3: CASRDQGAANTEAFF

D: TRBD2
J: TRBJ2-1
size: -
V: TRBV28
DNA: TGTGCCAGCAGTTTATCGGCGGGAGCCGGTTCCGAGCAGTTCTTC
CDR3: CASSLSAGAGSEQFF

D: TRBD2
J: TRBJ2-3
size: many
V: TRBV29-1
DNA: TGCAGCGTTGGGGGGAGGGCCCTCAGCACAGATACGCAGTATTTT
CDR3: CSVGGRALSTDTQYF

D: TRBD1
J: TRBJ1-3
size: many
V: TRBV6-1
DNA: TGTGCCAGCAGTTTCATCCAGGGGGAAAGAGGAAACACCATATATTTT
CDR3: CASSFIQGERGNTIYF

D: -
J: TRBJ2-7
size: few
V: TRBV2
DNA: TGTGCCAGCAGTCGCCCGGGACATGGACCGCAGTACTTC
CDR3: CASSRPGHGPQYF

D: TRBD1
J: TRBJ2-1
size: many
V: TRBV5-1
DNA: TGCGCCAGCAGCCGAGACGGGACAGGAGGCAATGAGCAGTTCTTC
CDR3: CASSRDGTGGNEQFF

D: TRBD2
J: TRBJ2-3
size: few
V: TRBV27
DNA: TGTGCCAGCAGTGTACTAGCGGTATGGGTGGATACGCAGTATTTT
CDR3: CASSVLAVWVDTQYF

D: -
J: TRBJ2-1
size: many
V: TRBV12-3/TRBV12-4
DNA: TGTGCCAGCAGTCTCCACCCCGACCCCTACAATGAGCAGTTCTTC
CDR3: CASSLHPDPYNEQFF

D: -
J: TRBJ1-5
size: many
V: TRBV11-2
DNA: TGTGCCAGCAGCTTAGGGGTGGGGCAGCCCCAGCATTTT
CDR3: CASSLGVGQPQHF

D: TRBD2
J: TRBJ2-1
size: few
V: TRBV28
DNA: TGTGCCAGCAGGCTGGGGGGGAGCTCCTACAATGAGCAGTTCTTC
CDR3: CASRLGGSSYNEQFF

D: -
J: TRBJ2-7
size: few
V: TRBV5-1
DNA: TGCGCCTCGAGGAGGGGCGGGACTTACTACGAGCAGTACTTC
CDR3: CASRRGGTYYEQYF

D: -
J: TRBJ1-1
size: many
V: TRBV7-9
DNA: TGTGCCAGCAGCTTGTGGGGGGCGAGCATGAACACTGAAGCTTTCTTT
CDR3: CASSLWGASMNTEAFF

D: -
J: TRBJ1-1
size: many
V: TRBV5-1
DNA: TGCGCCAGCAGCTTGACAGCGAACACTGAAGCTTTCTTT
CDR3: CASSLTANTEAFF

D: -
J: TRBJ2-3
size: -
V: TRBV5-1
DNA: TGCGCCAGCATTTTCGGAGGGGCACAATGGTTCACAGATACGCAGTATTTT
CDR3: CASIFGGAQWFTDTQYF

D: -
J: TRBJ1-1
size: many
V: TRBV29-1
DNA: TGCAGCGTTGAGAGGGCGGTGAACACTGAAGCTTTCTTT
CDR3: CSVERAVNTEAFF

D: -
J: TRBJ1-5
size: -
V: TRBV19
DNA: TGTGCCAGTAGTATCACAGGGTCCCCCGGGGCACAGCATTTT
CDR3: CASSITGSPGAQHF

D: TRBD1
J: TRBJ1-4
size: many
V: TRBV14
DNA: TGTGCCAGCAGCCCTGGACAGGGTTTACATGAAAAACTGTTTTTT
CDR3: CASSPGQGLHEKLFF

D: -
J: TRBJ1-2
size: -
V: TRBV20-1
DNA: TGCAGTGCTAGAGAAGGGGGACTCTATGGCTACACCTTC
CDR3: CSAREGGLYGYTF

D: -
J: TRBJ1-1
size: many
V: TRBV7-2
DNA: TGTGCCAGCAGTCAGACCCACCTGAACACTGAAGCTTTCTTT
CDR3: CASSQTHLNTEAFF

D: TRBD1
J: TRBJ2-2
size: medium-sized
V: TRBV6-5
DNA: TGTGCCAGCAGTTACTCACGGCAGGGGGCCACCGGGGAGCTGTTTTTT
CDR3: CASSYSRQGATGELFF

D: -
J: TRBJ1-2
size: many
V: TRBV5-5
DNA: TGTGCCAGCAGCTTGGCAGGACCGACCTATGGCTACACCTTC
CDR3: CASSLAGPTYGYTF

D: -
J: TRBJ2-3
size: many
V: TRBV24-1
DNA: TGTGCCACCAGTGGGCGGGGAGTTGAGCCAGATACGCAGTATTTT
CDR3: CATSGRGVEPDTQYF

D: -
J: TRBJ1-6
size: few
V: TRBV20-1
DNA: TGCAGTGCTAGAGATCTACAGAAAGGGGATTCACCCCTCCACTTT
CDR3: CSARDLQKGDSPLHF

D: -
J: TRBJ1-4
size: many
V: TRBV28
DNA: TGTGCCAGCACCTCCCGGGGGCACGGTGAAAAACTGTTTTTT
CDR3: CASTSRGHGEKLFF

D: TRBD1
J: TRBJ1-2
size: medium-sized
V: TRBV6-1
DNA: TGTGCCAGCAATGTAGGACAGGGATGGGGTGGCGGCTACACCTTC
CDR3: CASNVGQGWGGGYTF

D: -
J: TRBJ2-7
size: medium-sized
V: TRBV27
DNA: TGTGCCAGTACCTCTTGGGCAACACGACTTAAGGGCTACGAGCAGTACTTC
CDR3: CASTSWATRLKGYEQYF

D: -
J: TRBJ2-3
size: -
V: TRBV7-9
DNA: TGTGCCAGCAGCTCGGACTTCCCCACAGATACGCAGTATTTT
CDR3: CASSSDFPTDTQYF

D: -
J: TRBJ2-1
size: -
V: TRBV6-1
DNA: TGTGCCAGCACCGGAGCCGCTAGCTCCTACAATGAGCAGTTCTTC
CDR3: CASTGAASSYNEQFF

D: TRBD1
J: TRBJ2-3
size: few
V: TRBV11-3
DNA: TGTGCCAGCAGCTTCGGGACAGGGAGCACAGATACGCAGTATTTT
CDR3: CASSFGTGSTDTQYF